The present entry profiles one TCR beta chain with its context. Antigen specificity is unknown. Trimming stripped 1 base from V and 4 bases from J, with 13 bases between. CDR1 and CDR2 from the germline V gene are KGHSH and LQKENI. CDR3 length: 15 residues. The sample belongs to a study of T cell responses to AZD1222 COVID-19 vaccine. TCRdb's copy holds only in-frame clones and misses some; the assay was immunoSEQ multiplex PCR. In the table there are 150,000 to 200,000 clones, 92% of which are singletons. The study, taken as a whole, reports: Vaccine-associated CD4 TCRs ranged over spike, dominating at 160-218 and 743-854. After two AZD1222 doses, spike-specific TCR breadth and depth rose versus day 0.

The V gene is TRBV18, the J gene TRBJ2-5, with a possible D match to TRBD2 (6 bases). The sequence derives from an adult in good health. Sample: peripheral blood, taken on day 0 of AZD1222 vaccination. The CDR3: CASSPQNRDLETQYF. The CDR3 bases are TGTGCCAGCTCACCACAAAACCGGGACTTAGAGACCCAGTACTTC. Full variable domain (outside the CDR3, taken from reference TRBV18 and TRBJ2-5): NAGVMQNPRHLVRRRGQEARLRCSPMKGHSHVYWYRQLPEEGLKFMVYLQKENIIDESGMPKERFSAEFPKEGPSILRIQQVVRGDSAAYFCASSPQNRDLETQYFGPGTRLLVL.